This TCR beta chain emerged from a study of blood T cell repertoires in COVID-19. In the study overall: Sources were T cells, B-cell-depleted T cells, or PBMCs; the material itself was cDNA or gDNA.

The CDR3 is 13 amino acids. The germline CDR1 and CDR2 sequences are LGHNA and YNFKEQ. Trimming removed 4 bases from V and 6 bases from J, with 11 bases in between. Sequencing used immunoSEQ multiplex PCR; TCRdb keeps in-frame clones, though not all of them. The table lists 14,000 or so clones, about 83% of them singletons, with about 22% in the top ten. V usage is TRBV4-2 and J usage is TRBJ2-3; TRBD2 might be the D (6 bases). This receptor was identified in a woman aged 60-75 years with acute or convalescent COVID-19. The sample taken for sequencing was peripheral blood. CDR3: CASSPYGGDTQYF. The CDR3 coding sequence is TGTGCCAGCAGCCCCTATGGAGGGGATACGCAGTATTTT.